This TCR beta chain came from a study of siplizumab effects on memory and regulatory T cells. The CDR3 spans 15 residues. The V gene end was trimmed by 7 bases and the J gene end by 1 base; junction bases not matched to a gene: 7. CDR1 and CDR2 from the germline V gene are LNHDA and SQIVND (reference sequence). General study findings and limits: Naive T cells were seen as more diverse than memory cells and as major alloresponse contributors.

As to this clone: Antigen specificity is unknown.

The repertoire was sequenced with immunoSEQ multiplex PCR; TCRdb's copy has only in-frame clones and lacks some. The table lists some 96,000 clones, roughly 93% of them singletons. This chain uses TRBV19 with TRBJ1-5; 7 bases map to TRBD1. Sequencing input: non-Treg CD4+ T cells sorted from blood. The clonotype was recovered from a human donor in good health. The CDR3 region is CASNTGVGSNQPQHF. The CDR3 coding sequence is TGTGCCAGTAACACAGGGGTCGGAAGCAATCAGCCCCAGCATTTT.